These 6 T cell receptor beta chains were sequenced from one sample in a study of cytomegalovirus exposure and HLA in healthy donors. 60 Vbeta and 13 Jbeta primers were used in PCR. Using immunoSEQ multiplex PCR, the repertoire was profiled, and TCRdb retains in-frame clones only, with some absent. Here the sample spans tens of thousands of clones, roughly 86% being singletons. The sequenced sample consisted of PBMCs. Receptors were obtained from a young man in good health and CMV-seronegative.

This clone ranks as medium-sized. The chain carries TRBV18 and TRBJ1-1; D ambiguous. Between the trimmed V and J ends, which lost 2 bases and 2 bases, there was a span of 3 bases. CDR1 is KGHSH, CDR2 LQKENI, per germline. The CDR3 runs 12 residues. CDR3 coding DNA: TGTGCCAGCTCACCAACAAACACTGAAGCTTTCTTT. It codes for CASSPTNTEAFF.

The J gene is TRBJ2-6, the V gene TRBV5-1; D not resolved. Germline V gives CDR1 SGHRS, CDR2 YFSETQ. This CDR3 spans 15 amino acids. Trimming took off 1 base at V and 1 base at J, with 6 bases between the two ends. The CDR3 nucleotides are TGCGCCAGCAGCTTGCCGAGTTCTGGGGCCAACGTCCTGACTTTC. It yields the protein CASSLPSSGANVLTF.

The chain recombines TRBV28 with TRBJ1-1; TRBD1 might be the D (6 bases). The CDR3 has 14 amino acids. Germline V gene lookup returns CDR1 MDHEN and CDR2 SYDVKM. V was cut by 4 bases and J by 6 bases, with 15 bases left in between. CDR3 coding DNA: TGTGCCAGCAGTTGGTGGGGGGGCGACGCTGAAGCTTTCTTT. Translation gives CASSWWGGDAEAFF.

The CDR3, as DNA: TGTGCCAGCAGTTTGGGGCGGGGGGTAACAGATACGCAGTATTTT. It yields the protein CASSLGRGVTDTQYF. V gene TRBV27 combines with J gene TRBJ2-3; 8 nucleotides match TRBD2. The CDR3 covers 15 residues. Germline V gene data show CDR1 as MNHEY and CDR2 as SMNVEV (reference sequence). V shed 3 bases, J shed 3 bases, and the junction held 5 bases outside the gene matches.

V and J are TRBV9 and TRBJ2-5, with D unclear. This CDR3 has 11 residues. The germline V gene has CDR1 SGDLS and CDR2 YYNGEE. Between the trimmed V and J ends, which lost 3 bases and 5 bases, there was a span of 5 bases. CDR3: CASSAGETQYF. CDR3 nucleotides: TGTGCCAGCAGCGCCGGGGAGACCCAGTACTTC.

V is TRBV5-1 and J is TRBJ2-1, with D maybe TRBD1 (5 bases). This CDR3 comprises 16 residues. Trimming left V 0 bases short and J 0 bases short, with 10 bases between. The germline V gene encodes CDR1 SGHRS and CDR2 YFSETQ. CDR3 protein: CASSLEPGHSYNEQFF. For the CDR3, the DNA is TGCGCCAGCAGCTTGGAGCCCGGACACTCCTACAATGAGCAGTTCTTC.